The following is a T cell receptor (beta chain) sequence with its context. The antigen remains undetermined. The data were taken from a study of OX40 agonist ivuxolimab in advanced cancers. Overall study context: Patients were 65% to 85% male with ages roughly 20 to 80, mean around 58.

Broader study findings: CD8+ T cells (on average) carried more expanded clones than CD4+ T cells.

The CDR3 totals 18 residues. The germline V gene encodes CDR1 SGHDN and CDR2 FVKESK. Trimming took off 0 bases at V and 0 bases at J, with 12 bases between the two ends. Method: immunoSEQ multiplex PCR; TCRdb's copy keeps in-frame clones and lacks some. Of roughly 69,000 clones in the sample, 80% to 90% are singletons; the top ten hold approximately 4%. The clonotype originates from an adult with an advanced solid tumor such as melanoma, head and neck, liver or kidney cancer. The sample in question was CD4+ or CD8+ T cells sorted from blood, obtained in a trial of the OX40 agonist ivuxolimab. The V gene is TRBV14, the J gene TRBJ2-6; D not certain. CDR3: CASSQDWGAISGANVLTF. DNA for the CDR3: TGTGCCAGCAGCCAAGATTGGGGTGCCATCTCTGGGGCCAACGTCCTGACTTTC.